This TCR beta chain comes out of a study of tumor-infiltrating lymphocytes in primary liver carcinoma. Looking at the study overall: The study included patients who were men and women aged 30 to 69 years.

V was clipped by 1 base and J by 8 bases; unmatched bases: 8. From germline, CDR1 is LGHNA and CDR2 YNFKEQ. This CDR3 has 16 amino acids. Production of TCR beta cDNA used approximately 0.45 ug total RNA together with a constant-region primer. A slightly modified ARM-PCR protocol with three nested multiplex PCR rounds produced these TCR beta libraries. TRBV1-TRBV30 forward primers paired with a C-beta reverse primer drove the first two PCR rounds, about 10 cycles each. TCRdb re-analysed the multiplex PCR reads in MiXCR, keeping a single row per CDR3 protein. In the table there are just over 300,000 distinct CDR3 sequences, 58% of which are singletons. The source of the blood RNA was unsorted whole blood, and germline DNA was extracted as well.

This chain joins TRBV4-2 and TRBJ2-1; 10 bases are shared with TRBD2. The sample was peripheral blood. This sequence originates from a woman in her 30s with primary liver carcinoma and hepatitis B virus infection. The CDR3 DNA follows: TGTGCCAGCAGCCAAGTCCCTAGCGGGAGTAAGGATGAGCAGTTCTTC. This translates into CASSQVPSGSKDEQFF.